The sequence of this T cell receptor (beta chain) was determined in a study of blood T cell repertoires in COVID-19. Clones were sequenced by immunoSEQ multiplex PCR, and TCRdb holds only the in-frame ones, with some missing. The top ten hold roughly 6.4% of the sample, which has approximately 250,000 clones, approximately 86% seen once. Sequenced: peripheral blood. The origin of this receptor is a woman aged 55-75 years with active or convalescent COVID-19.

The CDR3 nucleotides read TGTGCTAGTGGTTCGGGGGGGGCAGATACGCAGTATTTT. Its translation: CASGSGGADTQYF. The rearrangement joins TRBV12-5 to TRBJ2-3; 8 nucleotides match TRBD2. Trimming cost V 4 bases and J 4 bases; bases outside gene matches: 1. Germline V gene lookup returns CDR1 LGHNT and CDR2 FRNRAP. The CDR3 has 13 amino acids.